This passage covers 28 T cell receptor beta chains from one sample sequenced in a study of blood T cell repertoires in COVID-19 (dated by TCRdb to about 2020). The library was produced with the immunoSEQ multiplex PCR assay. The source is immuneACCESS, and TCRdb retained only in-frame sequences with V and J called. Part of the clones is not carried over; for the studies checked, unresolved V genes explain less than half of this, and the remainder is unexplained. Present in this sample are hundreds of thousands of clones, 88% of which were seen just once. Together, the top ten hold more than 1% of the sample. The sequenced material came from PBMCs or T cells enriched from blood (not recorded which). Receptors originate from a woman aged 40-49 years with acute COVID-19.

This sequence joins TRBV18 and TRBJ2-1; 7 nucleotides line up with TRBD1. This CDR3 has 15 residues. Losses at the gene ends were 3 bases for V and 1 base for J; bases not matched to a gene: 3. The germline V gene encodes CDR1 KGHSH and CDR2 LQKENI. In DNA, the CDR3 is TGTGCCAGCTCACCGAGACAGGGTTCCTACAATGAGCAGTTCTTC. This encodes CASSPRQGSYNEQFF.

This clone appeared a few times. The gene calls are TRBV10-1 and TRBJ1-4; no firm D call. The CDR3 loop spans 12 amino acids. V lost 0 bases and J lost 7, with 3 bases in between. Germline V CDR1 and CDR2: WNHNN, SYGVQD (reference sequence). DNA for the CDR3: TGCGCCAGCAGTGAGTCCGGTGAAAAACTGTTTTTT. This translates into CASSESGEKLFF.

The genes are TRBV5-1 and TRBJ2-7; TRBD1 aligns across 11 bases. This CDR3 region has 16 residues. CDR1 and CDR2 (germline): SGHRS, YFSETQ. With 4 bases clipped from V and 6 bases from J, the junction kept 12 bases outside the gene matches. CDR3 in amino acids: CASSTGAGQGAFEQYF. The CDR3 nucleotides read TGCGCCAGCAGCACCGGGGCAGGACAGGGGGCTTTCGAGCAGTACTTC.

The J gene is TRBJ1-4, the V gene TRBV28; 8 bases are a match to TRBD1. The J segment lost 2 bases and the V segment lost 6 bases, leaving 11 bases of the junction unmatched. The CDR3 sequence is 17 residues long. The germline CDR1 and CDR2 sequences are MDHEN and SYDVKM. The CDR3 DNA sequence: TGTGCCAGCAGCACGCTTGGACAGGGCTTGACTAATGAAAAACTGTTTTTT. This translates into CASSTLGQGLTNEKLFF. Combining the CDR3 with reference TRBV28 and TRBJ1-4 gives the whole variable domain DVKVTQSSRYLVKRTGEKVFLECVQDMDHENMFWYRQDPGLGLRLIYFSYDVKMKEKGDIPEGYSVSREKKERFSLILESASTNQTSMYLCASSTLGQGLTNEKLFFGSGTQLSVL.

The gene calls are TRBV5-1 and TRBJ1-2; the match to TRBD1 covers 7 bases. The germline V gene has CDR1 SGHRS and CDR2 YFSETQ. With 4 bases clipped from V and 0 bases from J, the junction kept 9 bases outside the gene matches. This CDR3 region has 16 residues. The CDR3, as DNA: TGCGCCAGCAGCCCAGGGACAGTTCGAGCTAACTATGGCTACACCTTC. It is translated as CASSPGTVRANYGYTF.

The genes are TRBV5-1 and TRBJ2-5, with 8 bases matching TRBD1. Germline V gene lookup returns CDR1 SGHRS and CDR2 YFSETQ. Trimming took 4 bases from V and 1 from J; bases not matched to a gene: 3. The CDR3 runs to 14 residues. This CDR3 reads CASSQDRGQETQYF. Here the CDR3 DNA reads TGCGCCAGCAGCCAAGACAGGGGCCAAGAGACCCAGTACTTC.

V is TRBV30 and J is TRBJ1-2; 7 bases are shared with TRBD1. From germline, CDR1 is GTSNPN and CDR2 SVGIG (reference sequence). V shed 4 bases, J shed 3 bases, and the junction held 2 bases outside the gene matches. The CDR3 spans 12 residues. For the CDR3, the DNA is TGTGCCTGGAAAGGACAGGACTATGGCTACACCTTC. It encodes CAWKGQDYGYTF.

The chain joins TRBV28 to TRBJ2-7, with 9 bases fitting TRBD1. Trimming took 8 bases from V and 3 from J; bases not matched to a gene: 8. There are 14 residues in the CDR3. The germline V gene has CDR1 MDHEN and CDR2 SYDVKM. The CDR3, as DNA: TGTGCCAGCGGGAGTGGGACAGGGAGCTACGAGCAGTACTTC. Translating gives CASGSGTGSYEQYF.

The J gene is TRBJ2-7, the V gene TRBV7-2; D uncertain. The CDR3 runs to 13 residues. Germline CDR1 SGHTA, CDR2 FQGNSA. Trimming left V 1 base short and J 2 bases short, with 6 bases between. The CDR3 nucleotides read TGTGCCAGCAGCTTAGGTACACCCTACGAGCAGTACGTC. Translating it yields CASSLGTPYEQYV.

The chain couples TRBV9 to TRBJ1-6; 8 nucleotides align to TRBD1. This CDR3 is built from 13 residues. The germline CDR1 and CDR2 sequences are SGDLS and YYNGEE. The V and J ends lost 2 bases and 14 bases, in that order; junction bases with no gene match: 6. The CDR3 sequence: CASSVLGQGTLHF. Here the CDR3 DNA reads TGTGCCAGCAGCGTTCTAGGACAGGGCACCCTCCACTTT.

The chain uses TRBV7-9 and TRBJ2-5, with D uncertain. The CDR3 contains 12 residues. The germline V and J ends were trimmed by 4 bases and 0 bases, with 3 bases remaining between them. In germline, CDR1 is SEHNR, CDR2 FQNEAQ (reference sequence). The CDR3 nucleotides read TGTGCCAGCAGCTCCTACCAAGAGACCCAGTACTTC. Residues: CASSSYQETQYF.

The chain recombines TRBV28 with TRBJ1-5, with unresolved D. Trimming left V 6 bases short and J 0 bases short, with 3 bases between. The CDR3 is 12 residues long. Germline CDR1 MDHEN, CDR2 SYDVKM. The CDR3 is CASSGSNQPQHF. The CDR3 bases are TGTGCCAGCAGCGGTAGCAATCAGCCCCAGCATTTT.

The chain joins TRBV2 to TRBJ1-1, with 7 bases lining up with TRBD1. With V trimmed by 6 bases and J by 4 bases, 8 bases remained unmatched. There are 14 residues in the CDR3. The V gene's germline CDR1 is SNHLY and CDR2 FYNNEI. Written as DNA, the CDR3 is TGTGCCAGCAGGGCCGGGACAGCAAGCACTGAAGCTTTCTTT. Translating gives CASRAGTASTEAFF.

This chain uses TRBV19 with TRBJ2-1; unclear D gene. V was clipped by 7 bases and J by 3 bases, with 16 bases between them. CDR3 size: 15 residues. Germline CDR1 is LNHDA and CDR2 is SQIVND (reference sequence). The chain's CDR3 is CASTNSKLNYNEQFF. As DNA, the CDR3 is TGTGCCAGTACAAATTCAAAGCTTAACTACAATGAGCAGTTCTTC.

The chain joins TRBV19 to TRBJ2-1; 8 nucleotides match TRBD2. Trimming removed 5 bases from V and 2 bases from J; junction bases left unmatched: 11. From germline, CDR1 is LNHDA and CDR2 SQIVND (reference sequence). The CDR3 is 17 residues long. The CDR3 region has the DNA TGTGCCAGTAGTCTAAGGGAAGCGGGAGATACCTACAATGAGCAGTTCTTC. Its protein is CASSLREAGDTYNEQFF.

The V gene is TRBV24-1, the J gene TRBJ2-1, with 7 bases identical to TRBD1. In germline, CDR1 is KGHDR, CDR2 SFDVKD. The CDR3 is made up of 15 amino acids. Unmatched junction bases numbered 9, after V lost 4 bases and J lost 7 bases. Written as DNA, the CDR3 is TGTGCCACCAGTGAGTCCAGGGGGTGGATTAATGAGCAGTTCTTC. It encodes CATSESRGWINEQFF.

The V gene is TRBV5-1, the J gene TRBJ1-3; 10 nucleotides match TRBD1. The CDR3 totals 15 residues. Unmatched junction bases numbered 5, after V lost 1 base and J lost 7 bases. Germline assignment: CDR1 SGHRS and CDR2 YFSETQ. In DNA, the CDR3 is TGCGCCAGCAGCTTGTCGGGACAGGGGAGGAACACCATATATTTT. Its protein is CASSLSGQGRNTIYF. Full variable domain (outside the CDR3, taken from reference TRBV5-1 and TRBJ1-3): KAGVTQTPRYLIKTRGQQVTLSCSPISGHRSVSWYQQTPGQGLQFLFEYFSETQRNKGNFPGRFSGRQFSNSRSEMNVSTLELGDSALYLCASSLSGQGRNTIYFGEGSWLTVV.

CDR3 DNA sequence: TGTGCCAGCAGCCCACTCCTACGCGGAGAGACCCAGTACTTC. It is translated as CASSPLLRGETQYF. The rearrangement joins TRBV7-2 to TRBJ2-5; D is undetermined. CDR3 length: 14 amino acids. Germline assignment: CDR1 SGHTA and CDR2 FQGNSA. Trimming cost V 5 bases and J 4 bases, with 14 bases left between them. The entire variable domain, with the rest obtained from reference TRBV7-2 and TRBJ2-5, is as follows: GAGVSQSPSNKVTEKGKDVELRCDPISGHTALYWYRQSLGQGLEFLIYFQGNSAPDKSGLPSDRFSAERTGGSVSTLTIQRTQQEDSAVYLCASSPLLRGETQYFGPGTRLLVL.

The CDR3 bases are TGTGCCACAGGACAGGGGGCATCCTACGAGCAGTACGTC. Its protein is CATGQGASYEQYV. V gene TRBV21-1 combines with J gene TRBJ2-7; the table's D call, TRBD1, was not checked against the DNA. TRBV21-1 is noted as a pseudogene. CDR3 size: 13 residues.

The chain recombines TRBV27 with TRBJ2-3; D might be TRBD2 (5 bases). CDR3 length equals 13 residues. CDR1 is MNHEY, CDR2 SMNVEV, per germline (reference sequence). Deletions cut 3 bases from V and 6 bases from J, with 10 bases between. CDR3 in DNA: TGTGCCAGCAGTTTCCGGAGGTCGGATACGCAGTATTTT. It translates to CASSFRRSDTQYF.

V gene TRBV18 combines with J gene TRBJ1-3, with TRBD1 matching 7 bases. This CDR3 contains 17 residues. Germline V gene data show CDR1 as KGHSH and CDR2 as LQKENI. V shed 2 bases, J shed 0 bases, and the junction held 7 bases outside the gene matches. The CDR3 spells CASSPNRDSYSGNTIYF. In nucleotides, the CDR3 is TGTGCCAGCTCACCAAACCGGGACAGTTACTCTGGAAACACCATATATTTT.

This chain uses TRBV5-5 with TRBJ2-7, with 7 bases aligning to TRBD1. V lost 1 base to trimming and J lost 10 bases; unmatched junction nucleotides: 8. The CDR3 totals 13 residues. Per germline, CDR1 SGHKS and CDR2 YYEKEE (reference sequence). CDR3 DNA sequence: TGTGCCAGCAGCTTGAGAGGACAGGCCGATCAGTACGTC. Translation: CASSLRGQADQYV.

V is TRBV19 and J is TRBJ2-1, with 8 nucleotides matching TRBD2. Germline trimming cut 3 bases from V and 7 bases from J; bases unmatched to any gene: 8. This CDR3 is built from 15 residues. CDR1 LNHDA and CDR2 SQIVND come from the germline V gene (reference sequence). The chain's CDR3 is CASSIRLAGGNEQFF. CDR3 coding DNA: TGTGCCAGTAGTATCCGACTTGCGGGAGGAAATGAGCAGTTCTTC.

The chain employs TRBV18 and TRBJ1-2, with D possibly matching TRBD1 (6 bases). The CDR3 extends over 16 amino acids. V was clipped by 2 bases and J by 4 bases, with 17 bases between them. CDR1 KGHSH and CDR2 LQKENI come from the germline V gene. The CDR3, as DNA: TGTGCCAGCTCACCAGGGCGGCAGGGGATAACCTATGGCTACACCTTC. It encodes CASSPGRQGITYGYTF.

This rearrangement joins TRBV4-3 to TRBJ1-2; D unclear. The CDR3 is made up of 14 amino acids. The germline V and J ends were trimmed by 0 bases and 8 bases, with 13 bases remaining between them. The germline CDR1 and CDR2 sequences are LGHNA and YSLEER. The CDR3, as DNA: TGCGCCAGCAGCCAAGATCTAACCCTGAGGGGCTACACCTTC. Amino acids: CASSQDLTLRGYTF.

The J gene is TRBJ2-7, the V gene TRBV10-3; 9 nucleotides line up with TRBD1. Germline V gives CDR1 ENHRY, CDR2 SYGVKD. V was clipped by 8 bases and J by 6 bases; unmatched bases: 8. The CDR3 length is 13 residues. CDR3 nucleotides: TGTGCCATCGGGCGACGACAGGGGGGCGAGCAGTACTTC. Translation: CAIGRRQGGEQYF.

Concerning this clone: Mismatch with germline at one junction end may stem from a read error. The CDR3 sequence: CASSQGEGGRASHF. The CDR3 DNA follows: TGTGCCAGCAGCCAAGGTGAAGGCGGGAGGGCCTCCCACTTC. The V and J genes are TRBV3-1 (or the pseudogene TRBV3-2) and TRBJ2-7, with 9 bases matching TRBD2. The length of the CDR3 is 14 residues. Germline CDR1 and CDR2: LGHDT and YNNKEL (reference sequence).

This chain connects TRBV10-3 to TRBJ2-1, with 13 bases aligning to TRBD2. The CDR3 loop spans 16 amino acids. The germline V gene has CDR1 ENHRY and CDR2 SYGVKD. The J segment lost 4 bases and the V segment lost 2 bases, leaving 2 bases of the junction unmatched. CDR3 in DNA: TGTGCCATCAGTGAGGTGACTAGCGGGAGGTACAATGAGCAGTTCTTC. This sequence encodes CAISEVTSGRYNEQFF.